Included here is one T cell receptor beta chain sequence, with context. The data originate from a study of blood T cells in healthy people across ages. CDR3 length equals 15 residues. CDR1 is LGHNA and CDR2 is YNFKEQ in the germline V gene. Germline trimming cut 0 bases from V and 4 bases from J; bases unmatched to any gene: 6. A sample-barcoded 5' primer and a J-beta primer mix were used in a second PCR of roughly 7 to 12 cycles. TCRdb itself ran the 5' RACE reads through MiXCR, one entry per CDR3 protein. Altogether about 2 million distinct CDR3 sequences are present, roughly 49% being singletons, with the ten largest covering less than 2.5%.

V is TRBV4-2 and J is TRBJ2-7; 7 nucleotides line up with TRBD1. The TCR was taken from a woman aged 40 to 50 in good health. Sequenced: blood. The CDR3 nucleotides read TGTGCCAGCAGCCAAGAACCCAGGGGGACGTACGAGCAGTACTTC. Translated: CASSQEPRGTYEQYF.